This TCR beta chain was identified in a study of metastatic and nonmetastatic thyroid tumors. Study context: Both malignant and benign thyroid patients supplied peripheral blood and tumor or nodule tissue samples, across which the repertoires of these patients were then compared.

TCRdb reprocessed the PCR reads via MiXCR. The sample has fewer than 35,000 clones, about a fifth seen once; the top ten hold roughly 3%. The sample holds one count of this clone. Every patient underwent thyroid surgery untreated. V lost 0 bases and J 1 base, leaving 19 bases between the germline ends. The CDR3 runs 17 residues. Germline values: CDR1 DFQATT, CDR2 SNEGSKA (reference sequence). The sequence came from a male donor with papillary thyroid cancer or a benign thyroid nodule (not recorded which). Some clones in this sample may be carry-over from other donors' samples. The V gene is TRBV20-1, the J gene TRBJ2-7; a weak D match, TRBD2 (5 bases). Specimen: tumor tissue. CDR3 protein: CSARDGGYHSLSYEQYV. In nucleotides, the CDR3 is TGCAGTGCTAGAGATGGAGGATACCACTCTTTATCCTACGAGCAGTACGTC.